Below, 10 T cell receptor beta chains from the same sample are listed, as sequenced in a study of pediatric ulcerative colitis. Generated by immunoSEQ multiplex PCR, the TCRdb table keeps only in-frame clones and is missing some. The table has about 36,000 clones, approximately 82% seen once. Material for sequencing was blood. Receptors originate from a girl aged 10-17 years with moderate ulcerative colitis.

The rearrangement joins TRBV18 to TRBJ1-2; TRBD1 might be the D (5 bases). From germline, CDR1 is KGHSH and CDR2 LQKENI. The CDR3 loop spans 14 amino acids. The V gene lost 6 bases and the J gene lost 7 bases, with 18 bases spanning the gap. The CDR3 region is CASSPSGTYRGYTF. In DNA form, the CDR3 reads TGTGCCAGCTCCCCTTCCGGGACCTACCGTGGCTACACCTTC.

The chain joins TRBV4-1 to TRBJ1-2; 7 bases line up with TRBD1. This CDR3 contains 17 residues. Germline-derived CDR1 and CDR2 are MGHRA and YSYEKL. The V and J ends lost 0 bases and 7 bases, in that order; junction bases with no gene match: 14. CDR3 region: CASSQDGQGGGPIGYTF. The CDR3 DNA sequence: TGCGCCAGCAGCCAAGATGGCCAGGGGGGGGGACCTATTGGCTACACCTTC.

The DNA of the CDR3 is TGTGCCAGCAGCTCCGGGACAAGGGAGACCCAGTACTTC. Its translation is CASSSGTRETQYF. The V gene is TRBV7-9, the J gene TRBJ2-5; D may be TRBD1 (6 bases). The CDR3 runs to 13 residues. Germline CDR1 SEHNR, CDR2 FQNEAQ (reference sequence). V was clipped by 4 bases and J by 5 bases, with 11 bases between them.

The genes are TRBV27 and TRBJ2-5; D might be TRBD1 (6 bases). The CDR3 has 16 amino acids. V was pared by 6 bases and J by 2 bases, with 19 bases between. Germline CDR1 MNHEY, CDR2 SMNVEV (reference sequence). Here the CDR3 reads CASSNLQGVGQETQYF. CDR3 sequence (DNA): TGTGCCAGCAGCAACCTACAGGGCGTGGGTCAAGAGACCCAGTACTTC.

This chain uses TRBV28 with TRBJ2-7; D is unresolved. Trimming removed 5 bases at V and 4 bases at J, with 18 bases between. The length of the CDR3 is 15 residues. Germline CDR1 is MDHEN and CDR2 is SYDVKM. CDR3 DNA: TGTGCCAGCAGTCCCCTGGCCTACCCCACATACGAGCAGTACTTC. Translation gives CASSPLAYPTYEQYF.

The V gene is TRBV4-1, the J gene TRBJ2-5; D is ambiguous. V was trimmed by 0 bases and J by 3 bases, leaving 11 bases between them. The CDR3 is made up of 15 amino acids. Germline V gives CDR1 MGHRA, CDR2 YSYEKL. The chain's CDR3 is CASSQETREKETQYF. In nucleotides, the CDR3 is TGCGCCAGCAGCCAAGAGACGCGAGAAAAAGAGACCCAGTACTTC.

V and J are TRBV7-9 and TRBJ1-1, with D possibly TRBD1 on 6 matching bases. V lost 5 bases to trimming and J lost 1 base, with 11 bases between them. CDR1 and CDR2 (germline): SEHNR, FQNEAQ (reference sequence). This CDR3 comprises 14 residues. Here the CDR3 DNA reads TGTGCCAGCAGCCATCAACAGGGGAACACTGAAGCTTTCTTT. Its translation: CASSHQQGNTEAFF.

This clone turned up a few times. This chain's CDR3 is CASSPGQGAYEQYF. DNA of the CDR3: TGTGCCAGCAGTCCGGGACAGGGGGCTTACGAGCAGTACTTC. J is TRBJ2-7 and V is TRBV28, with 12 bases aligning to TRBD1. V gave up 5 bases and J gave up 4 bases; unmatched junction bases: 3. The CDR3 is made up of 14 amino acids. Germline assignment: CDR1 MDHEN and CDR2 SYDVKM.

This clone was seen only a few times. The chain joins TRBV25-1 to TRBJ1-2; 9 nucleotides align to TRBD1. This CDR3 is built from 15 residues. The V gene's germline CDR1 is MGHDK and CDR2 SYGVNS. J was trimmed by 8 bases and V by 3 bases; bases with no gene match: 10. The CDR3 bases are TGTGCCAGCAGTGAGAACAGGGGGCTTTCTTGGGGCTACACCTTC. The encoded protein is CASSENRGLSWGYTF.

V usage is TRBV2 and J usage is TRBJ1-2, with D unclear. V lost 8 bases to trimming and J lost 7 bases, with 11 bases between them. There are 11 residues in the CDR3. The V gene's germline CDR1 is SNHLY and CDR2 FYNNEI. CDR3 coding DNA: TGTGCCAGCGGAGTGACCCCTGGCTACACCTTC. Its translation: CASGVTPGYTF.